This T cell receptor beta chain is from a study of cytomegalovirus exposure and HLA in healthy donors. V was shortened by 5 bases and J by 3 bases, with 8 bases between the two germline ends. The CDR3 loop spans 12 amino acids. Germline V CDR1 and CDR2: MNHEY, SVGAGI. PCR was performed using 60 Vbeta and 13 Jbeta primers. Sequencing used immunoSEQ multiplex PCR; TCRdb keeps in-frame clones, though not all of them. The sample shows 100,000 to 150,000 clones, around 80% of them seen only once. This clone has more than one count but fewer than ten. As yet, its antigen is unknown. The study's findings and limits: A later analysis linked a missense variant in DCLRE1C to the trimming of TCR beta V and J genes. HLA alleles were associated with 18,000 or so TCR beta sequences in a later analysis at 0.05 false discovery rate. Immune exposure was documented only through CMV serostatus.

This rearrangement joins TRBV6-5 to TRBJ2-7; D unclear. Sequencing was performed on PBMCs. The clonotype was recovered from a woman aged 25-40 years in good health and CMV-seronegative. The CDR3 reads CASSKGGYEQYF. The CDR3 nucleotides read TGTGCCAGCAGTAAAGGCGGCTACGAGCAGTACTTC.